Presented here are 32 T cell receptor beta chains from one specimen sequenced in a study of beta chain features in type 1 diabetes. These receptors have no identified antigens. Findings of the study overall: Type 1 diabetes patients had moderately but significantly shorter TCRB CDR3s in all four CD4+ subsets.

The investigators reverse transcribed all of the isolated RNA, so they sequenced expressed TCRB transcripts. Sequencing was performed with immunoSEQ multiplex PCR; in TCRdb, only in-frame clones are kept and a portion is missing. The table lists 45,000 to 60,000 clones, about 60% of them singletons. The sequencing input was stem cell memory CD4+ T cells from blood. All receptors derive from a woman under 40 with type 1 diabetes.

The chain joins TRBV6-5 to TRBJ1-1, with 8 nucleotides matching TRBD1. The CDR3 runs 15 residues. The V segment lost 0 bases and the J segment 3 bases; nucleotides outside the gene matches: 3. Germline V gene data show CDR1 as MNHEY and CDR2 as SVGAGI. CDR3 nucleotides: TGTGCCAGCAGTTACTCGGGGACAGGTGACACTGAAGCTTTCTTT. Translation gives CASSYSGTGDTEAFF.

There are a few counts of this clone. This rearrangement joins TRBV6-1 to TRBJ1-1, with a possible D match to TRBD1 (5 bases). The germline V gene has CDR1 MNHNS and CDR2 SASEGT. There are 10 residues in the CDR3. Trimming pared 4 bases from V and 11 bases from J, leaving 8 bases between. The CDR3 spells CASSVDNAFF. CDR3 in DNA: TGTGCCAGCAGTGTGGACAACGCTTTCTTT.

This clone has a handful of counts. The V gene is TRBV7-2, the J gene TRBJ2-7, with 8 bases identical to TRBD1. The CDR3 runs 15 residues. Germline trimming cut 4 bases from V and 3 bases from J; bases unmatched to any gene: 8. From germline, CDR1 is SGHTA and CDR2 FQGNSA. The CDR3 here is CASSSTGAKIYEQYF. CDR3 DNA sequence: TGTGCCAGCAGCTCGACAGGGGCTAAAATCTACGAGCAGTACTTC.

The chain recombines TRBV19 with TRBJ2-7; D possibly corresponds to TRBD1 (6 bases). This CDR3 spans 15 amino acids. The germline V and J ends were trimmed by 3 bases and 2 bases, with 14 bases remaining between them. Germline lookup yields CDR1 LNHDA and CDR2 SQIVND (reference sequence). The CDR3 sequence is CASSIGTPSAYEQYF. The CDR3 coding sequence is TGTGCCAGTAGTATCGGGACACCCAGTGCCTACGAGCAGTACTTC.

The chain is built from TRBV30 and TRBJ1-5, with a weak D call TRBD1 (5 bases). V gave up 0 bases and J gave up 5 bases, with 8 bases separating them. This CDR3 comprises 13 residues. Germline V lookup: CDR1 GTSNPN, CDR2 SVGIG (reference sequence). Here the CDR3 reads CAWSVQDDQPQHF. The CDR3 coding sequence is TGTGCCTGGAGTGTACAGGATGATCAGCCCCAGCATTTT.

This chain connects TRBV5-6 to TRBJ1-1, with 8 bases that match TRBD1. This CDR3 is built from 17 residues. CDR1 SGHDT and CDR2 YYEEEE come from the germline V gene. V was pared by 4 bases and J by 1 base, with 12 bases of the junction left unmatched. CDR3 protein: CASSLDRGSASNTEAFF. The DNA for the CDR3 is TGTGCCAGCAGCCTAGACAGGGGTTCGGCATCGAACACTGAAGCTTTCTTT.

The chain couples TRBV7-9 to TRBJ1-2; D gene uncertain. This CDR3 has 13 residues. Trimming left V 1 base short and J 6 bases short, with 9 bases between. Germline-derived CDR1 and CDR2 are SEHNR and FQNEAQ (reference sequence). The CDR3 loop reads CASSLVSLDGYTF. Here the CDR3 DNA reads TGTGCCAGCAGCTTAGTGAGCCTGGATGGCTACACCTTC.

This clone was observed a few times. The CDR3 reads CASSVAPGSPYEQYF. CDR3 bases: TGTGCCAGCAGCGTAGCCCCCGGGAGCCCCTACGAGCAGTACTTC. V is TRBV9 and J is TRBJ2-7; possible D gene TRBD2, 6 bases. The V and J ends lost 0 bases and 2 bases respectively, with 12 bases between them. Germline CDR1 reads SGDLS; CDR2 reads YYNGEE. The CDR3 is 15 amino acids.

This clone was counted only a few times. V is TRBV30 and J is TRBJ2-7, with D unresolved. Deletions cut 0 bases from V and 12 bases from J, with 18 bases between. Germline values: CDR1 GTSNPN, CDR2 SVGIG (reference sequence). This CDR3 is 13 amino acids long. CDR3 in amino acids: CAWSVGGSTRRYF. The CDR3 nucleotides are TGTGCCTGGAGTGTTGGCGGCAGCACGAGGCGGTACTTC.

The rearrangement uses TRBV7-8 and TRBJ2-1; D gene unclear. This CDR3 comprises 16 residues. V gave up 5 bases and J gave up 0 bases, with 14 bases separating them. Germline V gives CDR1 SGHVS, CDR2 FQNEAQ. The CDR3 sequence is CASSIRLPSSYNEQFF. The DNA for the CDR3 is TGTGCCAGCAGCATAAGACTTCCGAGCTCCTACAATGAGCAGTTCTTC.

V usage is TRBV10-3 and J usage is TRBJ1-1; 7 bases align to TRBD1. Germline values: CDR1 ENHRY, CDR2 SYGVKD. This CDR3 spans 13 amino acids. The V gene end was trimmed by 4 bases and the J gene end by 4 bases; junction bases not matched to a gene: 3. The CDR3 protein is CAISGGTATEAFF. The DNA of the CDR3 is TGTGCCATCAGTGGTGGGACAGCCACTGAAGCTTTCTTT.

V is TRBV7-2 and J is TRBJ2-3, with D unclear. CDR1 SGHTA and CDR2 FQGNSA come from the germline V gene. The CDR3 runs 13 residues. V was trimmed by 0 bases and J by 7 bases, leaving 8 bases between them. CDR3 in DNA: TGTGCCAGCAGCTTAGCGCCCGGGTATACGCAGTATTTT. Protein product: CASSLAPGYTQYF.

In its sample, this clone was seen a few times. The chain carries TRBV28 and TRBJ2-5, with 11 bases fitting TRBD2. The CDR3 sequence is 15 residues long. The germline V gene encodes CDR1 MDHEN and CDR2 SYDVKM. With V trimmed by 4 bases and J by 5 bases, 6 bases remained unmatched. CDR3 nucleotides: TGTGCCAGCAGTTCACCTTTAGCGGGAGGGGAGACCCAGTACTTC. Translated: CASSSPLAGGETQYF. Full variable domain (outside the CDR3, taken from reference TRBV28 and TRBJ2-5): DVKVTQSSRYLVKRTGEKVFLECVQDMDHENMFWYRQDPGLGLRLIYFSYDVKMKEKGDIPEGYSVSREKKERFSLILESASTNQTSMYLCASSSPLAGGETQYFGPGTRLLVL.

The chain carries TRBV10-3 and TRBJ2-3, with 11 bases identical to TRBD2. This CDR3 is 15 amino acids long. CDR1 and CDR2 from the germline V gene are ENHRY and SYGVKD. J lost 1 base, V lost 5 bases, and 2 bases had no gene match. The CDR3 DNA reads TGTGCCATCAGTCCACTAGCGGGAGGCACAGATACGCAGTATTTT. This gives the protein CAISPLAGGTDTQYF.

The chain joins TRBV19 to TRBJ2-2, with D hard to call. CDR1 LNHDA and CDR2 SQIVND come from the germline V gene (reference sequence). The V end lost 3 bases, the J end lost 0 bases, and 8 bases lay between the germline ends. The CDR3 is made up of 15 amino acids. CDR3 coding DNA: TGTGCCAGTAGTATCTCTATCGCGAACACCGGGGAGCTGTTTTTT. This encodes CASSISIANTGELFF.

The chain has TRBV5-1 and TRBJ2-7; 7 bases match TRBD2. Germline V CDR1 and CDR2: SGHRS, YFSETQ. The CDR3 spans 17 residues. Trimming cost V 2 bases and J 2 bases; bases outside gene matches: 13. CDR3 coding DNA: TGCGCCAGCAGCTTAATGGACGGTGGCGGGAGCCCCTACGAGCAGTACTTC. Protein sequence: CASSLMDGGGSPYEQYF.

The rearrangement joins TRBV7-9 to TRBJ2-3; possibly TRBD2 for D (5 bases). Germline loops: CDR1 SEHNR, CDR2 FQNEAQ (reference sequence). The ends were cut back, 3 bases at V and 2 bases at J, with 9 bases in the middle. The CDR3 length is 14 residues. Written as DNA, the CDR3 is TGTGCCAGCAGCTTGTCGGGAACCACAGATACGCAGTATTTT. It yields the protein CASSLSGTTDTQYF.

The CDR3 is CASSLFWGGDQPQHF. For the CDR3, the DNA is TGTGCCAGCAGCTTATTTTGGGGCGGGGATCAGCCCCAGCATTTT. This rearrangement joins TRBV7-2 to TRBJ1-5, with a weak D call TRBD1 (5 bases). This CDR3 contains 15 residues. Germline loops: CDR1 SGHTA, CDR2 FQGNSA. V was shortened by 2 bases and J by 5 bases, with 13 bases between the two germline ends.

This clone was counted between two and nine times. The CDR3 reads CASNTLADNTDTQYF. The CDR3 nucleotides read TGTGCCAGCAACACACTAGCGGACAACACAGATACGCAGTATTTT. The chain employs TRBV27 and TRBJ2-3, with TRBD2 identical over 8 bases. The CDR3 is 15 residues long. CDR1 and CDR2 from the germline V gene are MNHEY and SMNVEV (reference sequence). Trimming at V came to 7 bases and at J to 2 bases, leaving 8 bases not matched to a gene.

The CDR3 protein is CASSQDSYNYEQYF. The DNA for the CDR3 is TGCGCCAGCAGCCAAGATAGCTACAATTACGAGCAGTACTTC. The chain carries TRBV4-1 and TRBJ2-7; no reliable D call. The V end was cut by 0 bases, the J end by 4 bases, with 10 bases between. Germline V CDR1 and CDR2: MGHRA, YSYEKL. This CDR3 comprises 14 residues.

This clone was seen more than once but under ten times. The chain employs TRBV6-5 and TRBJ2-7; 7 bases are shared with TRBD1. Trimming cost V 6 bases and J 3 bases; bases outside gene matches: 8. Looked up from germline, CDR1 is MNHEY and CDR2 is SVGAGI. The CDR3 sequence is 14 residues long. The CDR3 region is CASRSPGQLYEQYF. Here the CDR3 DNA reads TGTGCCAGCAGATCCCCGGGACAGCTCTACGAGCAGTACTTC.

The rearrangement uses TRBV30 and TRBJ2-7; 10 bases line up with TRBD1. Per the germline V gene, CDR1 is GTSNPN and CDR2 is SVGIG (reference sequence). The CDR3 is 14 residues long. V was pared by 4 bases and J by 6 bases, with 9 bases of the junction left unmatched. In DNA form, the CDR3 reads TGTGCCTGGACCAGACGGGACAGGGGATCCGAGCAGTACTTC. As protein: CAWTRRDRGSEQYF.

The V call is TRBV30, the J call TRBJ2-7, with 13 bases lining up with TRBD2. The CDR3 sequence is 15 residues long. Germline-derived CDR1 and CDR2 are GTSNPN and SVGIG (reference sequence). V lost 7 bases to trimming and J lost 9 bases; unmatched junction nucleotides: 15. CDR3 residues: CASPSKLAGGPLQYF. CDR3 in DNA: TGTGCCTCCCCATCAAAACTAGCGGGAGGGCCATTGCAGTACTTC.

The chain carries TRBV5-1 and TRBJ2-3; the match to TRBD2 covers 10 bases. With 8 bases clipped from V and 6 bases from J, the junction kept 6 bases outside the gene matches. The CDR3 is 13 amino acids. In germline, CDR1 is SGHRS, CDR2 YFSETQ. CDR3 sequence reads: CASLAGDGDTQYF. The CDR3 DNA follows: TGCGCCAGTCTAGCGGGAGATGGGGATACGCAGTATTTT. The full variable domain, its missing parts supplied by reference TRBV5-1 and TRBJ2-3, is KAGVTQTPRYLIKTRGQQVTLSCSPISGHRSVSWYQQTPGQGLQFLFEYFSETQRNKGNFPGRFSGRQFSNSRSEMNVSTLELGDSALYLCASLAGDGDTQYFGPGTRLTVL.

J is TRBJ1-2 and V is TRBV4-2, with D perhaps TRBD1 (6 bases). Germline V lookup: CDR1 LGHNA, CDR2 YNFKEQ. Trimming removed 0 bases at V and 0 bases at J, with 11 bases between. The CDR3 has 16 amino acids. The CDR3 loop is CASSQDLGAANYGYTF. CDR3 in DNA: TGTGCCAGCAGCCAAGATCTGGGGGCGGCTAACTATGGCTACACCTTC.

V is TRBV5-1 and J is TRBJ1-4; D remains unclear. Trimming took 0 bases from V and 4 from J, leaving 4 bases between them. The V gene's germline CDR1 is SGHRS and CDR2 YFSETQ. The CDR3 covers 13 residues. CDR3 sequence reads: CASSLADNEKLFF. In DNA, the CDR3 is TGCGCCAGCAGCTTGGCAGATAATGAAAAACTGTTTTTT.

The chain combines TRBV5-4 with TRBJ2-2; 14 bases line up with TRBD2. V gave up 3 bases and J gave up 3 bases; unmatched junction bases: 7. The CDR3 runs 18 residues. Germline V gene data show CDR1 as SGHNT and CDR2 as YYREEE (reference sequence). The CDR3, as DNA: TGTGCCAGCAGCTCGGGACTAGCGGGAGCGCGGGACACCGGGGAGCTGTTTTTT. Amino acids: CASSSGLAGARDTGELFF. The full variable domain, its missing parts supplied by reference TRBV5-4 and TRBJ2-2, is ETGVTQSPTHLIKTRGQQVTLRCSSQSGHNTVSWYQQALGQGPQFIFQYYREEENGRGNFPPRFSGLQFPNYSSELNVNALELDDSALYLCASSSGLAGARDTGELFFGEGSRLTVL.

The gene calls are TRBV18 and TRBJ2-1; tentatively, D is TRBD1 (6 bases). Germline V gene sequence: CDR1 KGHSH, CDR2 LQKENI. This CDR3 has 14 residues. The V end was cut by 0 bases, the J end by 7 bases, with 10 bases between. The CDR3 loop is CASSPPGASNEQFF. DNA for the CDR3: TGTGCCAGCTCACCACCGGGGGCAAGTAATGAGCAGTTCTTC. Full variable domain (outside the CDR3, taken from reference TRBV18 and TRBJ2-1): NAGVMQNPRHLVRRRGQEARLRCSPMKGHSHVYWYRQLPEEGLKFMVYLQKENIIDESGMPKERFSAEFPKEGPSILRIQQVVRGDSAAYFCASSPPGASNEQFFGPGTRLTVL.

V is TRBV15 and J is TRBJ2-1, with TRBD1 matching 11 bases. J was trimmed by 6 bases and V by 0 bases; bases with no gene match: 7. The CDR3 is 17 residues long. Per the germline V gene, CDR1 is LNHNV and CDR2 is YYDKDF (reference sequence). CDR3 residues: CATSRDVGQGALNEQFF. As DNA, the CDR3 is TGTGCCACCAGCAGAGATGTTGGACAGGGGGCCCTCAATGAGCAGTTCTTC. The full variable domain, in which reference TRBV15 and TRBJ2-1 provide the parts outside the CDR3, is DAMVIQNPRYQVTQFGKPVTLSCSQTLNHNVMYWYQQKSSQAPKLLFHYYDKDFNNEADTPDNFQSRRPNTSFCFLDIRSPGLGDTAMYLCATSRDVGQGALNEQFFGPGTRLTVL.

This clone appeared a single time. V and J are TRBV5-4 and TRBJ2-1, with 8 bases that match TRBD2. This CDR3 contains 15 residues. Losses at the gene ends were 7 bases for V and 9 bases for J; bases not matched to a gene: 15. The germline gives CDR1 SGHNT, CDR2 YYREEE (reference sequence). The CDR3 DNA reads as TGTGCCAGCGCCGCCCAACGGGAGGGCCTCGGTGAGCAGTTCTTC. Its protein product is CASAAQREGLGEQFF.

The rearrangement joins TRBV29-1 to TRBJ2-1; 10 bases are shared with TRBD2. Germline loops: CDR1 SQVTM, CDR2 ANQGSEA. The V and J ends lost 2 bases and 1 base, in that order; junction bases with no gene match: 8. The CDR3 runs to 17 residues. Here the CDR3 reads CSVENPSGSQSYNEQFF. CDR3 DNA: TGCAGCGTTGAAAATCCTAGCGGGAGTCAATCCTACAATGAGCAGTTCTTC.

J is TRBJ2-7 and V is TRBV6-5; possible D gene TRBD1, 6 bases. Germline values: CDR1 MNHEY, CDR2 SVGAGI. V shed 2 bases and J shed 4 bases, with 12 bases lying between them. This CDR3 is built from 14 residues. This CDR3 reads CASSYGTRGYEQYF. The CDR3 DNA sequence: TGTGCCAGCAGTTACGGGACGAGGGGGTACGAGCAGTACTTC.